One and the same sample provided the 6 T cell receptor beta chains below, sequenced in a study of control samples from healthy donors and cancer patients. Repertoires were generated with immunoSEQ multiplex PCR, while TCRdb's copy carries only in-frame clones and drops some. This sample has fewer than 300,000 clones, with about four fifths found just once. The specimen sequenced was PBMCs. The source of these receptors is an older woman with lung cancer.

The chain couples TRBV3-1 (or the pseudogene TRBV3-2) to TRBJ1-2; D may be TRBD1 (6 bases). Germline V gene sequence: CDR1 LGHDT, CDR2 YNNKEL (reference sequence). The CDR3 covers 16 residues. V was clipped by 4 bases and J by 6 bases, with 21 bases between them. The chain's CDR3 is CASSRRGSGTRDGYTF. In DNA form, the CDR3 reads TGTGCCAGCAGCCGAAGGGGGTCGGGGACGCGGGATGGCTACACCTTC.

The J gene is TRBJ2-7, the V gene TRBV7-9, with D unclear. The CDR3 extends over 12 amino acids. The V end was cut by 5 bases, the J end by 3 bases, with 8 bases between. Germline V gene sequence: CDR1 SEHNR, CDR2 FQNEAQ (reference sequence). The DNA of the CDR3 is TGTGCCAGCAGCCGCCTACTCTACGAGCAGTACTTC. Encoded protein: CASSRLLYEQYF. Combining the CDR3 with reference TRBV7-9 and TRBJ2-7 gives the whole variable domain DTGVSQNPRHKITKRGQNVTFRCDPISEHNRLYWYRQTLGQGPEFLTYFQNEAQLEKSRLLSDRFSAERPKGSFSTLEIQRTEQGDSAMYLCASSRLLYEQYFGPGTRLTVT.

The CDR3 spells CASSSSGTVSSTDTQYF. The CDR3 coding sequence is TGTGCCAGCAGCTCATCCGGGACGGTCTCTAGCACAGATACGCAGTATTTT. The chain carries TRBV11-2 and TRBJ2-3; D is perhaps TRBD1 or TRBD2 (5 bases each). The V and J ends lost 4 bases and 0 bases respectively, with 17 bases between them. Germline-derived CDR1 and CDR2 are SGHAT and FQNNGV. The CDR3 is made up of 17 amino acids.

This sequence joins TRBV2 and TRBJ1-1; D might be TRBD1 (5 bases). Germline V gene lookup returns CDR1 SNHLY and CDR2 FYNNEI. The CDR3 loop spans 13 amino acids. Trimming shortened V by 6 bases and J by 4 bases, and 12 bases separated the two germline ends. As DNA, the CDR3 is TGTGCCAGCAGCCCGACGGGGGTCACTGAAGCTTTCTTT. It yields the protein CASSPTGVTEAFF. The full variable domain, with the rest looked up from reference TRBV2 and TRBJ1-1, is EPEVTQTPSHQVTQMGQEVILRCVPISNHLYFYWYRQILGQKVEFLVSFYNNEISEKSEIFDDQFSVERPDGSNFTLKIRSTKLEDSAMYFCASSPTGVTEAFFGQGTRLTVV.

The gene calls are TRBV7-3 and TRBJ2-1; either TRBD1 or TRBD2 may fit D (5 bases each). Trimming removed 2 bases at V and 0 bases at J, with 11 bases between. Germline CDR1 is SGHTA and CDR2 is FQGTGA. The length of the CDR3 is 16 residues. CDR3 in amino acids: CASSLHGGSSYNEQFF. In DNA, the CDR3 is TGTGCCAGCAGCTTACATGGGGGAAGCTCCTACAATGAGCAGTTCTTC.

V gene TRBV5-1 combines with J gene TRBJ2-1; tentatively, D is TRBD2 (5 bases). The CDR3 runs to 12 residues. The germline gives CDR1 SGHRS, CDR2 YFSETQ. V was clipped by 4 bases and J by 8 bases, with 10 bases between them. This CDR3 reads CASSPGMDEQFF. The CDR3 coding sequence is TGCGCCAGCAGCCCCGGGATGGATGAGCAGTTCTTC.